These T cell receptor beta chains were read from a single sample in a study of T cell responses to AZD1222 COVID-19 vaccine. Libraries were prepared by immunoSEQ multiplex PCR; TCRdb keeps only in-frame clonotypes and omits some of them. The table has some 150,000 clones, roughly 90% seen once. The sample was peripheral blood, taken 28 days after the second AZD1222 dose. The receptors come from an adult who received the AZD1222 COVID-19 vaccine. Each CDR3 is given with its conserved first and last residue. D genes are given only for firm matches. Only some rows state a clone size, as once, few, many or a class for expanded clones.

abundance: .
d_gene: .
j_gene: TRBJ1-1
v_gene: TRBV7-3
CDR3aa: CASSSSGARTEAFF
CDR3nt: TGTGCCAGCAGCTCGTCTGGGGCGCGGACTGAAGCTTTCTTT

abundance: .
d_gene: .
j_gene: TRBJ2-7
v_gene: TRBV9
CDR3aa: CASSVAWGSSYEQYF
CDR3nt: TGTGCCAGCAGCGTAGCCTGGGGGAGCTCCTACGAGCAGTACTTC

abundance: .
d_gene: .
j_gene: TRBJ1-5
v_gene: TRBV19
CDR3aa: CASSMLPANSNQPQHF
CDR3nt: TGTGCCAGTAGTATGCTCCCCGCCAATAGCAATCAGCCCCAGCATTTT

abundance: .
d_gene: .
j_gene: TRBJ1-5
v_gene: TRBV19
CDR3aa: CASGNPSNQPQHF
CDR3nt: TGTGCCAGTGGGAATCCCAGCAATCAGCCCCAGCATTTT

abundance: .
d_gene: .
j_gene: TRBJ1-1
v_gene: TRBV12-5
CDR3aa: CASGLGLNTEAFF
CDR3nt: TGTGCTAGTGGTTTGGGTCTGAACACTGAAGCTTTCTTT

abundance: once
d_gene: .
j_gene: TRBJ1-6
v_gene: TRBV5-4
CDR3aa: CASSLEDGHNSPLHF
CDR3nt: TGTGCCAGCAGCTTGGAGGACGGGCATAATTCACCCCTCCACTTT

abundance: once
d_gene: .
j_gene: TRBJ2-7
v_gene: TRBV28
CDR3aa: CASSPIGGNREQYF
CDR3nt: TGTGCCAGCAGCCCCATAGGGGGGAACCGCGAGCAGTACTTC

abundance: .
d_gene: TRBD2
j_gene: TRBJ2-1
v_gene: TRBV29-1
CDR3aa: CSATSGIAHEQFF
CDR3nt: TGCAGCGCGACTAGCGGGATCGCTCATGAGCAGTTCTTC

abundance: .
d_gene: .
j_gene: TRBJ1-2
v_gene: TRBV19
CDR3aa: CASSIEGGSGYTF
CDR3nt: TGTGCCAGTAGTATTGAAGGGGGGAGCGGCTACACCTTC

abundance: .
d_gene: .
j_gene: TRBJ1-1
v_gene: TRBV19
CDR3aa: CASSTPLGEGTEAFF
CDR3nt: TGTGCCAGTAGTACCCCGTTAGGGGAAGGGACTGAAGCTTTCTTT

abundance: few
d_gene: .
j_gene: TRBJ1-2
v_gene: TRBV29-1
CDR3aa: CSAGPETFHYGYTF
CDR3nt: TGCAGCGCCGGTCCTGAGACATTCCACTATGGCTACACCTTC

abundance: .
d_gene: .
j_gene: TRBJ2-1
v_gene: TRBV5-1
CDR3aa: CASSLDRLSSYNEQFF
CDR3nt: TGCGCCAGCAGCTTGGACAGATTAAGCTCCTACAATGAGCAGTTCTTC

abundance: .
d_gene: TRBD1
j_gene: TRBJ1-3
v_gene: TRBV28
CDR3aa: CASSSYRGSSRGNTIYF
CDR3nt: TGTGCCAGCAGTTCATACAGGGGATCCTCGCGGGGAAACACCATATATTTT

abundance: .
d_gene: TRBD2
j_gene: TRBJ2-7
v_gene: TRBV3-1/TRBV3-2
CDR3aa: CASSQVLAGGYEQYF
CDR3nt: TGTGCCAGCAGCCAAGTACTAGCGGGAGGCTACGAGCAGTACTTC

abundance: .
d_gene: .
j_gene: TRBJ2-1
v_gene: TRBV19
CDR3aa: CASSRVAAGSSYNEQFF
CDR3nt: TGTGCCAGTAGTAGGGTCGCGGCGGGTAGCTCCTACAATGAGCAGTTCTTC

abundance: .
d_gene: .
j_gene: TRBJ2-7
v_gene: TRBV28
CDR3aa: CASSFQGGTYEQYF
CDR3nt: TGTGCCAGCAGTTTCCAGGGGGGCACCTACGAGCAGTACTTC

abundance: .
d_gene: .
j_gene: TRBJ1-4
v_gene: TRBV15
CDR3aa: CATSRDPPGTNEKLFF
CDR3nt: TGTGCCACCAGCAGAGATCCCCCGGGGACTAATGAAAAACTGTTTTTT

abundance: .
d_gene: TRBD1
j_gene: TRBJ2-1
v_gene: TRBV6-5
CDR3aa: CASTRGQNLYNEQFF
CDR3nt: TGTGCCAGCACCCGGGGACAGAACTTGTACAATGAGCAGTTCTTC

abundance: few
d_gene: TRBD1
j_gene: TRBJ1-5
v_gene: TRBV18
CDR3aa: CASSPGTGGGSNQPQHF
CDR3nt: TGTGCCAGCTCACCAGGGACAGGGGGCGGGAGCAATCAGCCCCAGCATTTT

abundance: few
d_gene: TRBD1
j_gene: TRBJ2-3
v_gene: TRBV19
CDR3aa: CASRGTGFTDTQYF
CDR3nt: TGTGCCAGTAGAGGGACAGGGTTCACAGATACGCAGTATTTT

abundance: few
d_gene: .
j_gene: TRBJ2-2
v_gene: TRBV6-2/TRBV6-3
CDR3aa: CASSLMNTGELFF
CDR3nt: TGTGCCAGCAGTTTGATGAACACCGGGGAGCTGTTTTTT

abundance: once
d_gene: TRBD2
j_gene: TRBJ2-1
v_gene: TRBV19
CDR3aa: CASRLGPSGPYNEQFF
CDR3nt: TGTGCCAGTAGATTGGGACCTAGCGGGCCCTACAATGAGCAGTTCTTC

abundance: .
d_gene: .
j_gene: TRBJ2-6
v_gene: TRBV29-1
CDR3aa: CSVYRVGNSGANVLTF
CDR3nt: TGCAGCGTTTACAGGGTGGGGAACTCTGGGGCCAACGTCCTGACTTTC

abundance: .
d_gene: .
j_gene: TRBJ1-2
v_gene: TRBV5-1
CDR3aa: CASSLDPDYGYTF
CDR3nt: TGCGCCAGCAGCTTGGATCCAGACTATGGCTACACCTTC

abundance: .
d_gene: TRBD1
j_gene: TRBJ1-5
v_gene: TRBV6-2/TRBV6-3
CDR3aa: CASSYSGQGSAEPQHF
CDR3nt: TGTGCCAGCAGTTACTCGGGACAGGGTTCAGCCGAGCCCCAGCATTTT

abundance: few
d_gene: .
j_gene: TRBJ1-2
v_gene: TRBV5-4
CDR3aa: CASSSTYQGNYGYTF
CDR3nt: TGTGCCAGCAGCTCAACCTATCAGGGGAACTATGGCTACACCTTC

abundance: once
d_gene: .
j_gene: TRBJ1-2
v_gene: TRBV7-2
CDR3aa: CASSPGVTYGGYTF
CDR3nt: TGTGCCAGCAGCCCGGGCGTCACCTATGGTGGCTACACCTTC